Listed here are 23 T cell receptor beta chains from one sample, sequenced in a study of CD8+ T cells in alopecia areata (dated by TCRdb to between 2018 and 2020). Library method: the immunoSEQ multiplex PCR assay. For TCR sequencing, RNA was extracted from every sample and reverse transcribed into cDNA to serve as template. TCRdb limited this immuneACCESS table to in-frame rearrangements with V and J called. A share of clones is missing; checked studies link under half to unresolved V genes, and the rest is unexplained. The sample records about 190,000 clones, roughly three fifths of which are singletons. The ten largest account for about 0.69% of the sample. The sample's time point, from its label and the paper: 4 weeks on oral tofacitinib. Explained via the paper, the treatment or condition label denotes: oral pan-JAK inhibitor, 5-10 mg twice daily. The starting material was CD4+ T cells sorted from blood, obtained at week 4, from a patient treated with tofacitinib. The receptor set was obtained from a human donor with alopecia areata.

The chain has TRBV29-1 and TRBJ2-5, with 11 nucleotides matching TRBD2. Germline CDR1 is SQVTM and CDR2 is ANQGSEA. V lost 2 bases to trimming and J lost 4 bases; unmatched junction nucleotides: 3. The CDR3 sequence is 14 residues long. CDR3 DNA: TGCAGCGTTGAAAAGGGGACTAGCGGAGAGACCCAGTACTTC. Amino acids: CSVEKGTSGETQYF. The full variable domain, in which reference TRBV29-1 and TRBJ2-5 provide the parts outside the CDR3, is SAVISQKPSRDICQRGTSLTIQCQVDSQVTMMFWYRQQPGQSLTLIATANQGSEATYESGFVIDKFPISRPNLTFSTLTVSNMSPEDSSIYLCSVEKGTSGETQYFGPGTRLLVL.

The chain uses TRBV30 and TRBJ2-7, with 9 bases fitting TRBD1. The germline V gene has CDR1 GTSNPN and CDR2 SVGIG (reference sequence). The junction had 4 bases not matched to a gene; V was cut back by 2 bases and J by 2 bases. This CDR3 comprises 14 residues. Here the CDR3 reads CAWSNTGGTYEQYF. The CDR3 DNA follows: TGTGCCTGGAGTAACACAGGGGGCACCTACGAGCAGTACTTC.

In this sample, this clone turned up a few times. The rearrangement links TRBV29-1 to TRBJ2-7, with D possibly TRBD1 on 6 matching bases. The length of the CDR3 is 11 residues. Trimming pared 8 bases from V and 3 bases from J, leaving 11 bases between. CDR1 and CDR2 (germline): SQVTM, ANQGSEA. The CDR3 here is CSIRDNYEQYF. In DNA, the CDR3 is TGCAGCATCCGGGACAACTACGAGCAGTACTTC.

V gene TRBV7-2 combines with J gene TRBJ2-7; 7 bases are shared with TRBD2. CDR1 and CDR2 from the germline V gene are SGHTA and FQGNSA. V was pared by 4 bases and J by 0 bases, with 3 bases of the junction left unmatched. CDR3 length equals 14 residues. CDR3 nucleotides: TGTGCCAGCAGCTCACAGCGGGGCTCCTACGAGCAGTACTTC. Protein product: CASSSQRGSYEQYF.

The chain carries TRBV29-1 and TRBJ1-1; TRBD1 matches 12 bases. The V gene's germline CDR1 is SQVTM and CDR2 ANQGSEA. The V gene end was trimmed by 8 bases and the J gene end by 4 bases; junction bases not matched to a gene: 5. CDR3 length equals 13 residues. The CDR3 sequence: CSTGTGGFTEAFF. CDR3 nucleotide sequence: TGCAGCACAGGGACAGGGGGCTTCACTGAAGCTTTCTTT.

The chain has TRBV29-1 and TRBJ2-7; TRBD1 is a possible D gene (5 bases). There are 13 residues in the CDR3. Trimming cost V 3 bases and J 5 bases, with 14 bases left between them. Looked up from germline, CDR1 is SQVTM and CDR2 is ANQGSEA. The DNA of the CDR3 is TGCAGCGTTGATGGCCAGGGTACCGACGAGCAGTACTTC. This gives the protein CSVDGQGTDEQYF.

The chain links TRBV27 to TRBJ2-7; possibly TRBD2 for D (5 bases). Germline V gene lookup returns CDR1 MNHEY and CDR2 SMNVEV (reference sequence). This CDR3 is built from 14 residues. Trimming cost V 6 bases and J 0 bases, with 12 bases left between them. The DNA for the CDR3 is TGTGCCAGCAGATCTTGGGAGAGCTCCTACGAGCAGTACTTC. Residues: CASRSWESSYEQYF.

This chain joins TRBV30 and TRBJ1-5, with 10 bases aligning to TRBD1. CDR1 GTSNPN and CDR2 SVGIG come from the germline V gene (reference sequence). The CDR3 is 16 amino acids. V was clipped by 2 bases and J by 5 bases; unmatched bases: 9. The CDR3 bases are TGTGCCTGGAGTCAAAAGGGACAGGGGACCCATCAGCCCCAGCATTTT. Protein: CAWSQKGQGTHQPQHF.

This clone was seen only a few times. The chain carries TRBV29-1 and TRBJ2-7; a weak D match, TRBD1 (5 bases). Per germline, CDR1 SQVTM and CDR2 ANQGSEA. The length of the CDR3 is 12 residues. Trimming took off 2 bases at V and 3 bases at J, with 8 bases between the two ends. CDR3 in amino acids: CSVEQGIYEQYF. DNA of the CDR3: TGCAGCGTTGAACAGGGTATCTACGAGCAGTACTTC.

The chain recombines TRBV7-3 with TRBJ1-1; D uncertain. Germline lookup yields CDR1 SGHTA and CDR2 FQGTGA. Between the trimmed V and J ends, which lost 2 bases and 1 base, there was a span of 8 bases. The CDR3 is made up of 14 amino acids. The CDR3 here is CASSLARQNTEAFF. The CDR3 DNA reads TGTGCCAGCAGCTTAGCGAGACAGAACACTGAAGCTTTCTTT.

The J gene is TRBJ1-2, the V gene TRBV27; the D is unclear. V lost 9 bases, J lost 5 bases, and 25 bases lay in between. Looked up from germline, CDR1 is MNHEY and CDR2 is SMNVEV (reference sequence). The CDR3 sequence is 16 residues long. The CDR3 nucleotides are TGTGCCAGTCGAACATCCGGCGCTCCCGGCGGTTATGGCTACACCTTC. Residues: CASRTSGAPGGYGYTF.

A note on this clone: Other DNA sequences in the same sample also yield this CDR3. The rearrangement links TRBV30 to TRBJ1-5, with D possibly being TRBD1 (5 bases). The CDR3 loop spans 13 amino acids. The ends were cut back, 1 base at V and 7 bases at J, with 11 bases in the middle. The V gene's germline CDR1 is GTSNPN and CDR2 SVGIG (reference sequence). The CDR3 nucleotides are TGTGCCTGGAGTGGGGGGAGGAACCAGCCCCAGCATTTT. This gives the protein CAWSGGRNQPQHF.

The chain employs TRBV5-1 and TRBJ2-5; 9 bases map to TRBD2. This CDR3 contains 17 residues. Germline V CDR1 and CDR2: SGHRS, YFSETQ. Trimming removed 4 bases from V and 7 bases from J; junction bases left unmatched: 17. The CDR3 DNA follows: TGCGCCAGCAGCGTTGAACCCGCGGGAGGGCTAAAGGGGACCCAGTACTTC. Its protein product is CASSVEPAGGLKGTQYF.

This clone was observed a single time. V usage is TRBV7-2 and J usage is TRBJ1-1, with unresolved D. This CDR3 region has 13 residues. Germline V gives CDR1 SGHTA, CDR2 FQGNSA. Trimming removed 1 base from V and 1 base from J, with 4 bases in between. The CDR3 coding sequence is TGTGCCAGCAGCTTAGATTCGAACACTGAAGCTTTCTTT. Translating it yields CASSLDSNTEAFF.

As to this clone: A junction end diverges from the germline sequence, so it may reflect a read error. The CDR3 coding sequence is TGTGCCAGTAGCATAGAACCGGGACAGAATGGCTACACCTTC. Amino acid sequence: CASSIEPGQNGYTF. The gene calls are TRBV19 and TRBJ1-2; 7 nucleotides agree with TRBD1. Germline CDR1 is LNHDA and CDR2 is SQIVND (reference sequence). This CDR3 comprises 14 residues. The full variable domain, its missing parts supplied by reference TRBV19 and TRBJ1-2, is DGGITQSPKYLFRKEGQNVTLSCEQNLNHDAMYWYRQDPGQGLRLIYYSQIVNDFQKGDIAEGYSVSREKKESFPLTVTSAQKNPTAFYLCASSIEPGQNGYTFGSGTRLTVV.

The chain combines TRBV25-1 with TRBJ2-4; TRBD2 agrees at 11 bases. CDR1 is MGHDK, CDR2 SYGVNS, per germline. Trimming at V came to 3 bases and at J to 10 bases, leaving 8 bases not matched to a gene. There are 15 residues in the CDR3. The CDR3 is CASSDPASGRFIQYF. CDR3 nucleotides: TGTGCCAGCAGTGATCCGGCTAGCGGGAGGTTTATTCAGTACTTC.

The rearrangement links TRBV18 to TRBJ1-2, with 9 bases identical to TRBD1. This CDR3 is built from 13 residues. Germline loops: CDR1 KGHSH, CDR2 LQKENI. Trimming at V came to 6 bases and at J to 6 bases, leaving 5 bases not matched to a gene. The CDR3 DNA sequence: TGTGCCAGCTCTCCTGGGACAGGGAATGGCTACACCTTC. It codes for CASSPGTGNGYTF. The complete variable domain, with remaining parts taken from reference TRBV18 and TRBJ1-2, reads NAGVMQNPRHLVRRRGQEARLRCSPMKGHSHVYWYRQLPEEGLKFMVYLQKENIIDESGMPKERFSAEFPKEGPSILRIQQVVRGDSAAYFCASSPGTGNGYTFGSGTRLTVV.

This clone came up a few times. J is TRBJ2-4 and V is TRBV30, with 9 bases aligning to TRBD2. Germline CDR1 GTSNPN, CDR2 SVGIG (reference sequence). With 0 bases clipped from V and 0 bases from J, the junction kept 18 bases outside the gene matches. This CDR3 spans 21 amino acids. As DNA, the CDR3 is TGTGCCTGGAGTGTACTTGTAAGCGCGGGAGGGACAAAACCAGCCAAAAACATTCAGTACTTC. It encodes CAWSVLVSAGGTKPAKNIQYF. The complete variable domain, with remaining parts taken from reference TRBV30 and TRBJ2-4, reads SQTIHQWPATLVQPVGSPLSLECTVEGTSNPNLYWYRQAAGRGLQLLFYSVGIGQISSEVPQNLSASRPQDRQFILSSKKLLLSDSGFYLCAWSVLVSAGGTKPAKNIQYFGAGTRLSVL.

The chain links TRBV7-2 to TRBJ2-7; D not certain. CDR1 is SGHTA and CDR2 is FQGNSA in the germline V gene. CDR3 length: 13 residues. V was trimmed by 1 base and J by 3 bases, leaving 7 bases between them. The DNA for the CDR3 is TGTGCCAGCAGCTTAGACAACTACTACGAGCAGTACTTC. Amino acid sequence: CASSLDNYYEQYF.

This clone has more than one count but fewer than ten. The chain combines TRBV30 with TRBJ1-4, with D unresolved. This CDR3 contains 14 residues. Germline V CDR1 and CDR2: GTSNPN, SVGIG (reference sequence). The V end lost 4 bases, the J end lost 0 bases, and 9 bases lay between the germline ends. This CDR3 is CAWNPRATNEKLFF. The CDR3 nucleotides are TGTGCCTGGAATCCTAGGGCAACTAATGAAAAACTGTTTTTT.

The J gene is TRBJ2-3, the V gene TRBV7-2; D unresolved. Germline CDR1 SGHTA, CDR2 FQGNSA. This CDR3 is 15 amino acids long. The ends were cut back, 4 bases at V and 0 bases at J, with 11 bases in the middle. As DNA, the CDR3 is TGTGCCAGCAGCTCCGTCTGGCTTAGCACAGATACGCAGTATTTT. It codes for CASSSVWLSTDTQYF.

The gene calls are TRBV28 and TRBJ1-4; unclear D gene. Trimming left V 7 bases short and J 8 bases short, with 8 bases between. The CDR3 is 11 amino acids. Per germline, CDR1 MDHEN and CDR2 SYDVKM. The CDR3 DNA is TGTGCCAGCACCCTGGGGGAAAAACTGTTTTTT. The encoded protein is CASTLGEKLFF.

The CDR3 DNA reads TGCAGCGTCAAAGGGACCTACGAGCAGTACTTC. Translation: CSVKGTYEQYF. V and J are TRBV29-1 and TRBJ2-7; no clear D gene. Germline V gives CDR1 SQVTM, CDR2 ANQGSEA. The CDR3 is 11 amino acids. The V end lost 6 bases, the J end lost 2 bases, and 8 bases lay between the germline ends.